The T cell receptor beta chain under discussion was sequenced for a study of T cells in localized non-small cell lung cancer. Overall study results and limits: Adjacent lung held a median around 56 of the top 100 tumor clones. There was an association of higher blood T cell density with longer overall survival. Sequencing was restricted to one tumor region; therefore, heterogeneity remains possible. Compared with tumor, uninvolved adjacent lung displayed greater T cell clonality, ranking highest overall.

This table comes from immunoSEQ multiplex PCR, and its TCRdb copy is limited to in-frame clones, with some not included. The sample yields 25,000 to 30,000 clones, 87% seen once. This clone appeared a few times. Its specificity is not known. The germline V gene has CDR1 SGHRS and CDR2 YFSETQ. V lost 0 bases and J 8 bases, leaving 14 bases between the germline ends. The length of the CDR3 is 14 residues. V gene TRBV5-1 combines with J gene TRBJ1-2, with D tentatively TRBD1 (5 bases). The TCR was taken from a male donor aged 60 or older with stage I lung adenocarcinoma. The sample was peripheral blood, taken before any cancer treatment. The CDR3 nucleotides are TGCGCCAGCAGCTTGGCTACGGGGCCATCGGGCTACACCTTC. This gives the protein CASSLATGPSGYTF.